Listed here is a single TCR beta chain. Its specificity is unknown. Use of 60 Vbeta and 13 Jbeta primers characterized the PCR. Clones were sequenced by immunoSEQ multiplex PCR, and TCRdb holds only the in-frame ones, with some missing. The table shows approximately 150,000 clones, with around 88% occurring only once. The sample originates from a study of cytomegalovirus exposure and HLA in healthy donors. Broader study findings: In vitro, three CMV-associated chains proved specific for CMV antigens. Later, an analysis showed that TCR beta chains associated with HLA were more clonally expanded than others that were equally common.

CDR1 is GTSNPN and CDR2 is SVGIG in the germline V gene (reference sequence). The CDR3 spans 14 residues. The ends lost 4 bases at V and 9 bases at J; junction bases unmatched: 9. The TCR sequence derives from a woman in her 30s in good health and CMV-seronegative. V gene TRBV30 combines with J gene TRBJ2-5, with TRBD1 matching 12 bases. Source material: PBMCs. The CDR3, as DNA: TGTGCCTGGACCCCGGGACAGGGGGCCCAGGCCCAGTACTTC. As protein: CAWTPGQGAQAQYF.